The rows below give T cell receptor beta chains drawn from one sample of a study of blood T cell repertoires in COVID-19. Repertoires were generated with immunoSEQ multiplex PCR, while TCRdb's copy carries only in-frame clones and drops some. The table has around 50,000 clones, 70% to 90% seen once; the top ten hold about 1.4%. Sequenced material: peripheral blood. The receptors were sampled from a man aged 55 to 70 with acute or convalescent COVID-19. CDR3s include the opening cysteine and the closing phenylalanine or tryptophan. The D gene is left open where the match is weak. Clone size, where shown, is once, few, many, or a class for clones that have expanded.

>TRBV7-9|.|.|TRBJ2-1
CASSFGQHEYNEQFF
TGTGCCAGCAGCTTCGGACAGCACGAGTACAATGAGCAGTTCTTC
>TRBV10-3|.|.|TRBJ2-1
CAIGGGAGDEQFF
TGTGCCATCGGTGGGGGCGCGGGGGATGAGCAGTTCTTC
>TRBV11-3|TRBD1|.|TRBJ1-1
CASSLVTGGGNTEAFF
TGTGCCAGCAGCTTAGTGACAGGGGGAGGGAACACTGAAGCTTTCTTT
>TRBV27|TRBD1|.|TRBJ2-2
CASSLGTGNPANTGELFF
TGTGCCAGCAGTTTAGGGACAGGGAATCCGGCGAACACCGGGGAGCTGTTTTTT
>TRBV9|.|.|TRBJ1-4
CASSPRGGEKLFF
TGTGCCAGCAGCCCCCGGGGGGGTGAAAAACTGTTTTTT
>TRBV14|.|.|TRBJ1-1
CASSQGPGTEAFF
TGTGCCAGCAGCCAAGGACCAGGCACTGAAGCTTTCTTT
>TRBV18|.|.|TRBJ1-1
CASSPQSEQNTEAFF
TGTGCCAGCTCACCACAGTCGGAGCAGAACACTGAAGCTTTCTTT
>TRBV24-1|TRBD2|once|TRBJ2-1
CATSPSLAGAAPGEQFF
TGTGCCACCAGCCCCTCGTTAGCGGGAGCGGCCCCAGGTGAGCAGTTCTTC
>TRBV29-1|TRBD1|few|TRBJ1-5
CSVEGDRGIGGPQHF
TGCAGCGTTGAAGGAGACAGGGGAATCGGAGGGCCCCAGCATTTT
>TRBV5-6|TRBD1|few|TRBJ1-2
CASSRDRAKGYTF
TGTGCCAGCAGCCGGGACAGGGCCAAAGGCTACACCTTC
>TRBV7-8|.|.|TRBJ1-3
CASSLVGSGGIGNTIYF
TGTGCCAGCAGCTTAGTAGGGTCTGGGGGGATTGGAAACACCATATATTTT
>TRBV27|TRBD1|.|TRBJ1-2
CASKGQDANYGYTF
TGTGCCAGCAAAGGACAGGACGCTAACTATGGCTACACCTTC
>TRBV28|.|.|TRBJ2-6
CASSFSRGSGANVLTF
TGTGCCAGCAGTTTCAGTCGGGGCTCTGGGGCCAACGTCCTGACTTTC
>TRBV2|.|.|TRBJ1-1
CASRSRGAENTEAFF
TGTGCCAGCCGGTCCCGCGGGGCCGAGAACACTGAAGCTTTCTTT
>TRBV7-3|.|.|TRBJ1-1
CASSWSENTEAFF
TGTGCCAGCAGCTGGTCAGAGAACACTGAAGCTTTCTTT
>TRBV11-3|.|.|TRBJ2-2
CASILDSIPGELFF
TGTGCCAGCATTCTCGACAGTATCCCCGGGGAGCTGTTTTTT
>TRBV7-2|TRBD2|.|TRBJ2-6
CASSQAGDGANVLTF
TGTGCCAGCAGCCAAGCGGGAGATGGGGCCAACGTCCTGACTTTC
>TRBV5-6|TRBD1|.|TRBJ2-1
CASRGMGQGNNEQFF
TGTGCCAGCAGAGGTATGGGACAGGGAAACAATGAGCAGTTCTTC
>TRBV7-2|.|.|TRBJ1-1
CASSLTDSPMNTEAFF
TGTGCCAGCAGCTTGACAGACAGCCCAATGAACACTGAAGCTTTCTTT
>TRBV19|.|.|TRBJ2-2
CASSIPRLGELFF
TGTGCCAGTAGTATTCCCCGGTTGGGGGAGCTGTTTTTT
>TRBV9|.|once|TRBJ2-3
CASSPSRRLGADTQYF
TGTGCCAGCAGCCCCAGTAGGAGACTAGGGGCAGATACGCAGTATTTT
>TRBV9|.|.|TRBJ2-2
CASSVAAGLNTGELFF
TGTGCCAGCAGCGTAGCGGCAGGCCTGAACACCGGGGAGCTGTTTTTT
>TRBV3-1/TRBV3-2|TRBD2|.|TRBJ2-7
CASSSRTSGPNSYEQYF
TGTGCCAGCAGCTCCCGGACTAGCGGGCCCAACTCCTACGAGCAGTACTTC
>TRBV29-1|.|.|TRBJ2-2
CSVYRPNTGELFF
TGCAGCGTCTACAGACCGAACACCGGGGAGCTGTTTTTT
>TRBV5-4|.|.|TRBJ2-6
CASELQGQPTGANVLTF
TGTGCCAGCGAGCTTCAAGGACAGCCCACTGGGGCCAACGTCCTGACTTTC
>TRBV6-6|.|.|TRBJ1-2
CASIPPGTPVKGYTF
TGTGCCAGCATCCCTCCCGGGACACCGGTCAAAGGCTACACCTTC
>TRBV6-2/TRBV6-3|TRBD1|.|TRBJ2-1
CASSYTRGHEQFF
TGTGCCAGCAGTTACACCAGGGGGCATGAGCAGTTCTTC
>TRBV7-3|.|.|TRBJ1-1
CASSLDRNTEAFF
TGTGCCAGCAGCCTAGACCGGAACACTGAAGCTTTCTTT
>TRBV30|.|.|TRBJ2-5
CAWSGAGVETQYF
TGTGCCTGGAGTGGGGCAGGGGTGGAGACCCAGTACTTC
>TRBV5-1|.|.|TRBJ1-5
CASSLGGNSNQPQHF
TGCGCCAGCAGCTTGGGAGGAAATAGCAATCAGCCCCAGCATTTT
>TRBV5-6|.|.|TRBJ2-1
CASSLLGRDGFYNEQFF
TGTGCCAGCAGCTTGTTGGGGCGGGACGGATTTTACAATGAGCAGTTCTTC
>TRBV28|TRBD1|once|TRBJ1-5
CASRSGTVYQPQHF
TGTGCCAGCAGATCCGGGACAGTGTATCAGCCCCAGCATTTT
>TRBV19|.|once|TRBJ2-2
CASSIGLVGELFF
TGTGCCAGTAGTATCGGTCTCGTTGGGGAGCTGTTTTTT
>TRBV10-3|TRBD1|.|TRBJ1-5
CATRGGQTGSNQPQHF
TGTGCCACCAGGGGGGGACAGACGGGGAGCAATCAGCCCCAGCATTTT
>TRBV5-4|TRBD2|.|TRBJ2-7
CASSLERENEQYF
TGTGCCAGCAGCTTGGAGCGGGAGAACGAGCAGTACTTC
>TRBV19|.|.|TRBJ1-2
CATSGGTPSNYGYTF
TGTGCCACCAGCGGGGGGACACCTTCTAACTATGGCTACACCTTC
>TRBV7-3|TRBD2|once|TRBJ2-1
CASSLSSGGYNEQFF
TGTGCCAGCAGCTTATCTAGCGGGGGTTACAATGAGCAGTTCTTC
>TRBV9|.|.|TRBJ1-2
CASSVAGATPYGYTF
TGTGCCAGCAGCGTAGCAGGGGCGACGCCCTATGGCTACACCTTC
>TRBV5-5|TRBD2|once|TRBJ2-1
CASSFPGLAGDQQFF
TGTGCCAGCAGCTTCCCGGGACTAGCGGGAGATCAGCAGTTCTTC
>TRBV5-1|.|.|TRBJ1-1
CASSQNPGGLGRGTEAFF
TGCGCCAGCAGCCAAAACCCGGGAGGGCTCGGTCGAGGGACTGAAGCTTTCTTT
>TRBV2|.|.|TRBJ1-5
CASSRGGMGLNQPQHF
TGTGCCAGCAGCCGGGGGGGGATGGGGCTCAATCAGCCCCAGCATTTT
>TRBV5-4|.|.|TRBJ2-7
CASSLAPGRGYEQYF
TGTGCCAGCAGCTTGGCCCCAGGCAGGGGCTACGAGCAGTACTTC
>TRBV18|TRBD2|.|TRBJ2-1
CASVGLGENEQFF
TGTGCCAGCGTGGGACTAGGAGAAAATGAGCAGTTCTTC
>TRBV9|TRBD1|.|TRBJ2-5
CASSDRDSQETQYF
TGTGCCAGCAGCGACCGGGACAGCCAAGAGACCCAGTACTTC
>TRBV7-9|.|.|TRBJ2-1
CASSPPRDNEQFF
TGTGCCAGCAGCCCCCCCAGGGACAATGAGCAGTTCTTC
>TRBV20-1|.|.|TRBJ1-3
CSALSGNTIYF
TGCAGTGCCCTAAGTGGAAACACCATATATTTT
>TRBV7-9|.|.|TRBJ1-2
CASSLRDTPVYGYTF
TGTGCCAGCAGCTTACGGGACACCCCTGTCTATGGCTACACCTTC
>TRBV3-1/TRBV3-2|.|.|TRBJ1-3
CASSQAAGGNTIYF
TGTGCCAGCAGCCAAGCGGCAGGGGGAAACACCATATATTTT
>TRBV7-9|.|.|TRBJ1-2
CASSLGPAGSGYTF
TGTGCCAGCAGCTTAGGACCAGCAGGGTCGGGCTACACCTTC
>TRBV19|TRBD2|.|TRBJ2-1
CASSLFNRLAAGGNEQFF
TGTGCCAGTAGTCTCTTCAACAGACTAGCGGCGGGGGGCAATGAGCAGTTCTTC
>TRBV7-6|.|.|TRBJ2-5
CASSVPSSSQETQYF
TGTGCCAGCAGCGTTCCTAGTTCTTCACAAGAGACCCAGTACTTC